This T cell receptor beta chain was sequenced in a study of cytomegalovirus exposure and HLA in healthy donors. There are 18 residues in the CDR3. CDR1 SGHDT and CDR2 YYEEEE come from the germline V gene. V shed 4 bases and J 0 bases; nucleotides not matched to a gene: 12. This clone was seen a few times. The primer mix had 60 Vbeta and 13 Jbeta primers. Libraries were prepared by immunoSEQ multiplex PCR; TCRdb keeps only in-frame clonotypes and omits some of them. Of about 180,000 clones in the sample, 65% to 85% were seen once. The receptor was derived from a girl aged 5-17 years in good health and CMV-seropositive. The chain joins TRBV5-6 to TRBJ1-3; 8 bases fit TRBD1. Sequencing used PBMCs. This CDR3 is CASSPLGQGLFSGNTIYF. The DNA for the CDR3 is TGTGCCAGCAGCCCCCTAGGACAGGGACTTTTCTCTGGAAACACCATATATTTT.